The 5 T cell receptor beta chains below all came from one sample that was sequenced in a study of molecular identifiers for immune sequencing clone quantification. MiXCR was run by TCRdb on the PCR reads, yielding one entry per CDR3 protein. The data show under 800,000 distinct CDR3 sequences, with 25% seen just once and 0.75% to 0.8% held by the top ten. Material: naive CD8+ T cells from blood, with Jurkat cell RNA spiked in. Subset meaning: FACS-sorted CD8+CD4-CCR7+CD45RA+ naive T cells. Receptors were obtained from a human donor in good health. Some libraries in this study had Jurkat cell RNA spiked in.

This clonotype was recorded many times. The rearrangement joins TRBV4-3 to TRBJ2-6, with D possibly matching TRBD1 (5 bases). The ends were cut back, 0 bases at V and 2 bases at J, with 11 bases in the middle. The germline CDR1 and CDR2 sequences are LGHNA and YSLEER. This CDR3 region has 17 residues. CDR3 sequence (DNA): TGCGCCAGCAGCCAAGATTGGAGCAGGGCTGGGGCCAACGTCCTGACTTTC. This gives the protein CASSQDWSRAGANVLTF.

The chain couples TRBV27 to TRBJ2-7; 10 bases are a match to TRBD1. Germline loops: CDR1 MNHEY, CDR2 SMNVEV (reference sequence). V dropped 5 bases and J dropped 2; count of bases not matched to a gene: 6. CDR3 length equals 15 residues. The CDR3 is CASSPKTGGPYEQYF. The CDR3 DNA follows: TGTGCCAGCAGTCCCAAGACAGGGGGCCCCTACGAGCAGTACTTC.

Details on this clonotype: A much larger clone differs by one base, so this may be a read error. The rearrangement links TRBV9 to TRBJ1-1; 8 bases are a match to TRBD1. The length of the CDR3 is 15 residues. The germline V gene has CDR1 SGDLS and CDR2 YYNGEE. The DNA for the CDR3 is TGTGTCAGCAGCCCTTGGACAGGGACGAACACTGAAGCTTTCTTT. Protein product: CVSSPWTGTNTEAFF.

This clonotype has ten or more counts. The chain combines TRBV5-5 with TRBJ2-7, with D perhaps TRBD1 (6 bases). The V and J ends lost 0 bases and 4 bases respectively, with 11 bases between them. The V gene's germline CDR1 is SGHKS and CDR2 YYEKEE (reference sequence). There are 14 residues in the CDR3. This CDR3 is CASSLDRVGYEQYF. The CDR3 DNA follows: TGTGCCAGCAGCTTGGACAGGGTGGGGTACGAGCAGTACTTC.

Details on this clonotype: A read error may explain this, as a much larger clone is one base away. The V call is TRBV2, the J call TRBJ2-3; D may match TRBD1 or TRBD2 (5 bases each). Germline V gene sequence: CDR1 SNHLY, CDR2 FYNNEI. The CDR3 sequence is 15 residues long. The CDR3 sequence: CASRPGPLGTATQYF. CDR3 sequence (DNA): TGTGCCAGCAGGCCGGGACCCCTCGGTACAGCTACGCAGTATTTT.